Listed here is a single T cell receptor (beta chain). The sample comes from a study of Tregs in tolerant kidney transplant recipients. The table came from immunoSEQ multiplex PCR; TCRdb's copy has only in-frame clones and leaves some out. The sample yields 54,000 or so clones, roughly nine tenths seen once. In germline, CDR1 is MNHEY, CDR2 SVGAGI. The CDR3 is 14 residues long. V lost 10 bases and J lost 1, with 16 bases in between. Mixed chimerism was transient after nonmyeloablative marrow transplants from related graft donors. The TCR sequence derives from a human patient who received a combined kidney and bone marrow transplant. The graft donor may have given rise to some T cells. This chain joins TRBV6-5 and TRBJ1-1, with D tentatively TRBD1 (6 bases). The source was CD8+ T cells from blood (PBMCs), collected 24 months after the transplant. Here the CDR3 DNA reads TGTGCCACGCAGGCAGGGGTAAAGAACACTGAAGCTTTCTTT. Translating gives CATQAGVKNTEAFF.